The next 27 T cell receptor beta chains were all read from a single sample in a study of shared clonotypes between healthy human individuals (dated by TCRdb to about 2020). The library was prepared using the immunoSEQ multiplex PCR assay. What TCRdb holds here is the immuneACCESS table cut down to in-frame rearrangements. Part of the clones is not present; checked against another copy, under half of the missing clones reflect an unresolved V gene, and the others are unexplained. This sample has more than 2 million clones in its table, and about 95% of those were observed once. About 1.1% of the sample lies in the top ten. CD8 naive samples were obtained by positive selection for CCR7 among CD45RO-negative cells, yielding a CD45RA+CCR7+ population from which TemRA cells were excluded. Sequenced material: naive CD8+ T cells sorted from blood. According to the study, the label for this sample's cell subset or site signals: CD45RA+CCR7+. These receptors all come from a man aged 18 to 30 in good health.

The chain has TRBV19 and TRBJ1-6; D is ambiguous. From germline, CDR1 is LNHDA and CDR2 SQIVND (reference sequence). The CDR3 has 15 amino acids. V gave up 3 bases and J gave up 6 bases, with 12 bases separating them. In DNA form, the CDR3 reads TGTGCCAGTAGTATCGAGGGCAGTTTTAATTCACCCCTCCACTTT. Its translation is CASSIEGSFNSPLHF.

On this clone itself: The same CDR3 also results from other DNA sequences found in this sample. The chain recombines TRBV20-1 with TRBJ2-7, with a tentative D call TRBD2 (6 bases). The CDR3 has 11 amino acids. From germline, CDR1 is DFQATT and CDR2 SNEGSKA (reference sequence). V lost 0 bases to trimming and J lost 7 bases, with 7 bases between them. The CDR3 sequence is CSAREAGEQYF. The CDR3 nucleotides are TGCAGTGCTAGAGAGGCGGGAGAGCAGTACTTC.

V is TRBV6-5 and J is TRBJ1-1; no definite D call. Per germline, CDR1 MNHEY and CDR2 SVGAGI. This CDR3 region has 13 residues. V lost 1 base and J 3 bases, leaving 6 bases between the germline ends. This chain's CDR3 is CASSYFQDTEAFF. The CDR3 bases are TGTGCCAGCAGTTACTTCCAGGACACTGAAGCTTTCTTT.

The gene calls are TRBV29-1 and TRBJ2-1; 10 bases line up with TRBD2. There are 16 residues in the CDR3. Unmatched junction bases numbered 10, after V lost 4 bases and J lost 4 bases. From germline, CDR1 is SQVTM and CDR2 ANQGSEA. The chain's CDR3 is CSVVGLAGALYNEQFF. CDR3 in DNA: TGCAGCGTTGTTGGGCTAGCGGGGGCCCTGTACAATGAGCAGTTCTTC.

The chain is built from TRBV7-8 and TRBJ2-7; 9 bases line up with TRBD2. This CDR3 has 16 residues. V dropped 1 base and J dropped 5; count of bases not matched to a gene: 9. The germline CDR1 and CDR2 sequences are SGHVS and FQNEAQ. In DNA form, the CDR3 reads TGTGCCAGCAGCTTAGTCGGTTTAGCGGGGGACCACGAGCAGTACTTC. Its protein is CASSLVGLAGDHEQYF.

The genes are TRBV4-3 and TRBJ1-3, with D maybe TRBD1 (5 bases). This CDR3 is 16 amino acids long. Germline V lookup: CDR1 LGHNA, CDR2 YSLEER. The V and J ends lost 1 base and 0 bases respectively, with 10 bases between them. CDR3 amino acids: CASSQGEGSSGNTIYF. The CDR3 region has the DNA TGCGCCAGCAGCCAAGGAGAGGGGTCCTCTGGAAACACCATATATTTT.

The chain combines TRBV10-2 with TRBJ2-1; 12 bases match TRBD2. The V segment lost 8 bases and the J segment 1 base; nucleotides outside the gene matches: 6. Per germline, CDR1 WSHSY and CDR2 SAAADI. The CDR3 runs to 16 residues. CDR3 residues: CASEDGLAGSYNEQFF. The CDR3 nucleotides read TGCGCCAGCGAGGATGGACTAGCGGGATCCTACAATGAGCAGTTCTTC.

V usage is TRBV4-1 and J usage is TRBJ1-2; TRBD1 matches at 7 bases. Germline loops: CDR1 MGHRA, CDR2 YSYEKL. The V segment lost 0 bases and the J segment 4 bases; nucleotides outside the gene matches: 5. The CDR3 contains 15 residues. The chain's CDR3 is CASSQEGGGGYGYTF. The CDR3 bases are TGCGCCAGCAGCCAAGAAGGAGGGGGCGGCTATGGCTACACCTTC.

A single count supports this clone. The chain has TRBV4-1 and TRBJ2-1, with 7 bases matching TRBD1. Germline V gives CDR1 MGHRA, CDR2 YSYEKL. V was clipped by 3 bases and J by 6 bases; unmatched bases: 20. This CDR3 has 19 residues. In nucleotides, the CDR3 is TGCGCCAGCAGCCATCAGACAGGGTCCCCTAACAGACCTACCAATGAGCAGTTCTTC. The encoded protein is CASSHQTGSPNRPTNEQFF.

As concerns this clone: The sample has other DNA sequences that encode this CDR3 too. The chain has TRBV28 and TRBJ2-7; perhaps TRBD2 as D (5 bases). V was cut by 2 bases and J by 3 bases, with 8 bases left in between. Germline V CDR1 and CDR2: MDHEN, SYDVKM. The length of the CDR3 is 13 residues. The CDR3 reads CASSLRGNYEQYF. The CDR3 bases are TGTGCCAGCAGTTTACGAGGGAACTACGAGCAGTACTTC.

There are a few counts of this clone. This CDR3 is also generated by other DNA sequences in the sample. The gene calls are TRBV30 and TRBJ2-2; TRBD1 matches 11 bases. CDR1 GTSNPN and CDR2 SVGIG come from the germline V gene (reference sequence). The CDR3 length is 15 residues. V trimming: 4 bases; J trimming: 5 bases; junction bases outside the gene matches: 6. For the CDR3, the DNA is TGTGCCTGGACAGGACAGGGGGCTGGTACCGGGGAGCTGTTTTTT. Its translation is CAWTGQGAGTGELFF.

The chain has TRBV30 and TRBJ2-3; D is undetermined. Germline CDR1 GTSNPN, CDR2 SVGIG (reference sequence). There are 10 residues in the CDR3. Trimming took off 1 base at V and 6 bases at J, with 2 bases between the two ends. The CDR3 sequence: CAWSDDTQYF. The CDR3 bases are TGTGCCTGGAGTGACGATACGCAGTATTTT.

The rearrangement uses TRBV9 and TRBJ2-1; either TRBD1 or TRBD2 may fit D (5 bases each). This CDR3 contains 13 residues. With 9 bases removed from V and 6 bases from J, the gap between germline ends came to 16 bases. Germline assignment: CDR1 SGDLS and CDR2 YYNGEE. The CDR3 nucleotides read TGTGCCACCAATAGGGACCCCTCCAATGAGCAGTTCTTC. Encoded protein: CATNRDPSNEQFF.

In its sample, this clone was seen once. Other DNA sequences in the same sample also yield this CDR3. The rearrangement uses TRBV4-1 and TRBJ2-7; no definite D call. The V gene's germline CDR1 is MGHRA and CDR2 YSYEKL. The CDR3 loop spans 15 amino acids. V lost 0 bases, J lost 0 bases, and 9 bases lay in between. The CDR3 loop is CASSQEGGISYEQYF. CDR3 DNA: TGCGCCAGCAGCCAAGAAGGTGGCATCTCCTACGAGCAGTACTTC.

The chain couples TRBV5-1 to TRBJ2-1; 9 nucleotides line up with TRBD2. V dropped 3 bases and J dropped 15; count of bases not matched to a gene: 19. The CDR3 length is 16 residues. Germline CDR1 SGHRS, CDR2 YFSETQ. The CDR3 loop reads CASSSHASGEAMGLFF. The CDR3 bases are TGCGCCAGCAGCTCTCATGCTAGCGGGGAGGCAATGGGGTTGTTCTTC. Full variable domain (outside the CDR3, taken from reference TRBV5-1 and TRBJ2-1): KAGVTQTPRYLIKTRGQQVTLSCSPISGHRSVSWYQQTPGQGLQFLFEYFSETQRNKGNFPGRFSGRQFSNSRSEMNVSTLELGDSALYLCASSSHASGEAMGLFFGPGTRLTVL.

This clone was counted a few times. The chain joins TRBV5-1 to TRBJ1-1; no clear D gene. The CDR3 spans 14 residues. Germline V lookup: CDR1 SGHRS, CDR2 YFSETQ. Deletions cut 4 bases from V and 1 base from J, with 11 bases between. Written as DNA, the CDR3 is TGCGCCAGCAGCGAGGAGGCGGGGAACACTGAAGCTTTCTTT. Translation: CASSEEAGNTEAFF.

The chain carries TRBV7-9 and TRBJ1-6; D is undetermined. CDR3 size: 13 residues. V was cut by 5 bases and J by 7 bases, with 9 bases left in between. Germline CDR1 and CDR2: SEHNR and FQNEAQ (reference sequence). This CDR3 is CASSDGLNSPLHF. In DNA, the CDR3 is TGTGCCAGCAGCGATGGCCTGAATTCACCCCTCCACTTT.

This clone was detected only a few times. This rearrangement joins TRBV30 to TRBJ2-2; TRBD1 agrees at 8 bases. CDR1 is GTSNPN, CDR2 SVGIG, per germline (reference sequence). V shed 4 bases, J shed 4 bases, and the junction held 17 bases outside the gene matches. The CDR3 runs to 18 residues. The CDR3 region is CAWTTGGLARYGTGELFF. In nucleotides, the CDR3 is TGTGCCTGGACCACAGGGGGGCTAGCGAGGTACGGCACCGGGGAGCTGTTTTTT.

V usage is TRBV19 and J usage is TRBJ1-1; TRBD1 might be the D (6 bases). This CDR3 region has 18 residues. In germline, CDR1 is LNHDA, CDR2 SQIVND (reference sequence). Trimming pared 0 bases from V and 1 base from J, leaving 18 bases between. CDR3 residues: CASSIDGRGPPKNTEAFF. CDR3 coding DNA: TGTGCCAGTAGTATAGACGGCAGGGGTCCTCCAAAGAACACTGAAGCTTTCTTT.

About this clone: The sample has other DNA sequences that encode this CDR3 too. V usage is TRBV6-5 and J usage is TRBJ2-7; no clear D. Trimming removed 0 bases from V and 1 base from J, with 4 bases in between. Germline CDR1 is MNHEY and CDR2 is SVGAGI. The CDR3 runs to 13 residues. The DNA of the CDR3 is TGTGCCAGCAGTTACTCGTTATCCTACGAGCAGTACTTC. It translates to CASSYSLSYEQYF.

The chain combines TRBV27 with TRBJ2-7; D assignment may be TRBD1 or TRBD2 (5 bases each). V dropped 7 bases and J dropped 4 bases, with 20 bases sitting between them. The CDR3 runs to 15 residues. Germline V lookup: CDR1 MNHEY, CDR2 SMNVEV (reference sequence). The CDR3 DNA follows: TGTGCCAGCAAGACGGCTGGTGGGGGTTCTTACGAGCAGTACTTC. This translates into CASKTAGGGSYEQYF.

The V and J genes are TRBV5-6 and TRBJ1-3; TRBD1 is a possible D gene (5 bases). Germline lookup yields CDR1 SGHDT and CDR2 YYEEEE. This CDR3 has 15 residues. Trimming took off 2 bases at V and 8 bases at J, with 17 bases between the two ends. CDR3 DNA: TGTGCCAGCAGCTTCACCCCGGGAGAAGGGGACACCATATATTTT. Translating gives CASSFTPGEGDTIYF. The variable domain in full, with the rest retrieved from reference TRBV5-6 and TRBJ1-3, is DAGVTQSPTHLIKTRGQQVTLRCSPKSGHDTVSWYQQALGQGPQFIFQYYEEEERQRGNFPDRFSGHQFPNYSSELNVNALLLGDSALYLCASSFTPGEGDTIYFGEGSWLTVV.

The rearrangement links TRBV7-9 to TRBJ1-2; TRBD1 agrees at 10 bases. Germline CDR1 SEHNR, CDR2 FQNEAQ (reference sequence). This CDR3 has 15 residues. V lost 5 bases, J lost 3 bases, and 6 bases stayed unmatched. The CDR3 protein is CASSPVGTGDYGYTF. The CDR3 DNA follows: TGTGCCAGCAGCCCGGTCGGGACAGGGGACTATGGCTACACCTTC.

This rearrangement joins TRBV13 to TRBJ2-7; 7 positions match TRBD1. The CDR3 totals 16 residues. Per the germline V gene, CDR1 is PRHDT and CDR2 is FYEKMQ (reference sequence). The junction had 10 bases not matched to a gene; V was cut back by 3 bases and J by 2 bases. CDR3: CASSFYGDRLPYEQYF. CDR3 nucleotides: TGTGCCAGCAGCTTTTACGGGGACAGACTCCCCTACGAGCAGTACTTC.

The V gene is TRBV5-4, the J gene TRBJ2-5, with D maybe TRBD2 (7 bases). Trimming left V 2 bases short and J 2 bases short, with 13 bases between. The length of the CDR3 is 15 residues. Germline values: CDR1 SGHNT, CDR2 YYREEE (reference sequence). The CDR3 nucleotides are TGTGCCAGCAGCTTCACACAGGGACTACAAGAGACCCAGTACTTC. Translated: CASSFTQGLQETQYF.

V usage is TRBV7-8 and J usage is TRBJ1-2; maybe TRBD1 (5 bases). Germline CDR1 SGHVS, CDR2 FQNEAQ. Trimming cost V 5 bases and J 4 bases, with 14 bases left between them. The CDR3 runs to 14 residues. CDR3 protein: CASSIPGGTYGYTF. The CDR3 DNA sequence: TGTGCCAGCAGCATCCCAGGAGGGACCTATGGCTACACCTTC.

This clone was recorded only once. The V gene is TRBV4-1, the J gene TRBJ1-1; unclear D gene. Trimming removed 4 bases at V and 7 bases at J, with 13 bases between. CDR3 size: 13 residues. Per the germline V gene, CDR1 is MGHRA and CDR2 is YSYEKL. CDR3 DNA: TGCGCCAGCAGCCCAATTAATGACTTTGAAGCTTTCTTT. It translates to CASSPINDFEAFF.